The 25 T cell receptor beta chains presented below share a single source sample, sequenced in a study of blood T cell repertoires in COVID-19. TCRdb's copy holds only in-frame clones and misses some; the assay was immunoSEQ multiplex PCR. The sample has about 270,000 clones; approximately 90% are singletons. Sequencing was performed on PBMCs or T cells enriched from blood (not recorded which). These receptor sequences come from a woman between 18 and 29 years old who had recovered from COVID-19.

V is TRBV19 and J is TRBJ1-1; maybe TRBD1 (5 bases). The CDR3 has 15 amino acids. In germline, CDR1 is LNHDA, CDR2 SQIVND (reference sequence). V lost 3 bases and J 3 bases, leaving 14 bases between the germline ends. The chain's CDR3 is CASSMVKGWDTEAFF. CDR3 in DNA: TGTGCCAGTAGTATGGTAAAGGGGTGGGACACTGAAGCTTTCTTT. The complete variable domain, with remaining parts taken from reference TRBV19 and TRBJ1-1, reads DGGITQSPKYLFRKEGQNVTLSCEQNLNHDAMYWYRQDPGQGLRLIYYSQIVNDFQKGDIAEGYSVSREKKESFPLTVTSAQKNPTAFYLCASSMVKGWDTEAFFGQGTRLTVV.

V and J are TRBV5-6 and TRBJ2-3; 7 nucleotides agree with TRBD1. Per the germline V gene, CDR1 is SGHDT and CDR2 is YYEEEE. The trim removed 1 base at V and 2 bases at J, leaving 7 bases unmatched. CDR3 length: 16 residues. The CDR3 region is CASSLFRTGYTDTQYF. The CDR3 DNA reads TGTGCCAGCAGCTTGTTTAGGACAGGATACACAGATACGCAGTATTTT.

The chain employs TRBV5-1 and TRBJ2-4; 10 bases align to TRBD1. V was clipped by 7 bases and J by 8 bases; unmatched bases: 12. Germline V lookup: CDR1 SGHRS, CDR2 YFSETQ. CDR3 length equals 15 residues. The CDR3 DNA sequence: TGCGCCAGCGCCTTATCCGGGACAGGGGAGGACATTCAGTACTTC. It codes for CASALSGTGEDIQYF.

This chain links TRBV7-3 with TRBJ2-3, with 8 positions matching TRBD1. CDR3 length: 15 amino acids. The junction had 7 bases not matched to a gene; V was cut back by 5 bases and J by 3 bases. The V gene's germline CDR1 is SGHTA and CDR2 FQGTGA. In nucleotides, the CDR3 is TGTGCCAGCAGCCCCCAGGGGGCGTTGACAGATACGCAGTATTTT. The encoded protein is CASSPQGALTDTQYF.

The rearrangement uses TRBV28 and TRBJ2-1; weak D call: TRBD1 (5 bases). Germline lookup yields CDR1 MDHEN and CDR2 SYDVKM. V lost 10 bases to trimming and J lost 4 bases, with 11 bases between them. There are 12 residues in the CDR3. This chain's CDR3 is CATQRGYNEQFF. DNA for the CDR3: TGTGCCACCCAAAGGGGTTACAATGAGCAGTTCTTC. Looking up the rest from reference TRBV28 and TRBJ2-1 gives the full variable domain: DVKVTQSSRYLVKRTGEKVFLECVQDMDHENMFWYRQDPGLGLRLIYFSYDVKMKEKGDIPEGYSVSREKKERFSLILESASTNQTSMYLCATQRGYNEQFFGPGTRLTVL.

The chain combines TRBV7-8 with TRBJ1-6, with no clear D. The CDR3 is 16 residues long. The germline gives CDR1 SGHVS, CDR2 FQNEAQ. Trimming shortened V by 5 bases and J by 0 bases, and 11 bases separated the two germline ends. The CDR3 loop reads CASSPGGSSYNSPLHF. The CDR3 DNA follows: TGTGCCAGCAGCCCCGGCGGATCCTCCTATAATTCACCCCTCCACTTT. Using reference TRBV7-8 and TRBJ1-6 for the parts outside the CDR3, the full variable domain is GAGVSQSPRYKVAKRGQDVALRCDPISGHVSLFWYQQALGQGPEFLTYFQNEAQLDKSGLPSDRFFAERPEGSVSTLKIQRTQQEDSAVYLCASSPGGSSYNSPLHFGNGTRLTVT.

The chain links TRBV6-1 to TRBJ1-5, with a tentative D call TRBD1 (5 bases). Germline CDR1 and CDR2: MNHNS and SASEGT. This CDR3 contains 17 residues. The germline V and J ends were trimmed by 3 bases and 2 bases, with 17 bases remaining between them. The CDR3 nucleotides are TGTGCCAGCAGTGATCCCCATTACAGGAAGGGCAATCAGCCCCAGCATTTT. This codes for CASSDPHYRKGNQPQHF.

The gene calls are TRBV3-1 (or the pseudogene TRBV3-2) and TRBJ1-2, with D maybe TRBD1 (5 bases). Germline CDR1 reads LGHDT; CDR2 reads YNNKEL (reference sequence). The CDR3 is 14 residues long. V was pared by 3 bases and J by 6 bases, with 14 bases between. CDR3 nucleotide sequence: TGTGCCAGCAGCCAGGCCCCGGGGGTCGATGGCTACACCTTC. It translates to CASSQAPGVDGYTF.

The CDR3 region has the DNA TGTGCCAGCAGTACGTCTAGCGGGGGGATGTACGAGCAGTACTTC. As protein: CASSTSSGGMYEQYF. The J gene is TRBJ2-7, the V gene TRBV6-5; 11 nucleotides match TRBD2. The germline V gene encodes CDR1 MNHEY and CDR2 SVGAGI. This CDR3 is built from 15 residues. The V and J ends lost 5 bases and 4 bases, in that order; junction bases with no gene match: 7.

The chain combines TRBV7-9 with TRBJ1-2; a weak D match, TRBD1 (5 bases). Germline values: CDR1 SEHNR, CDR2 FQNEAQ (reference sequence). CDR3 length: 16 residues. V lost 1 base and J lost 1, with 13 bases in between. CDR3 DNA: TGTGCCAGCAGCTTAGGCGGGGCTTATGATAACTATGGCTACACCTTC. Translation: CASSLGGAYDNYGYTF.

In its sample, this clone was seen once. The rearrangement uses TRBV19 and TRBJ2-6; the match to TRBD1 covers 9 bases. From germline, CDR1 is LNHDA and CDR2 SQIVND (reference sequence). The V gene end was trimmed by 1 base and the J gene end by 3 bases; junction bases not matched to a gene: 7. This CDR3 contains 18 residues. The CDR3 is CASSIAGTGSFGANVLTF. CDR3 bases: TGTGCCAGTAGTATAGCTGGGACAGGGTCCTTTGGGGCCAACGTCCTGACTTTC.

V and J are TRBV28 and TRBJ1-2; 11 nucleotides line up with TRBD1. Germline V gives CDR1 MDHEN, CDR2 SYDVKM. The CDR3 consists of 16 residues. Trimming took 3 bases from V and 7 from J; bases not matched to a gene: 10. CDR3 sequence: CASSLPGTGGNSGYTF. The CDR3 DNA is TGTGCCAGCAGTTTGCCCGGGACAGGGGGGAACAGTGGCTACACCTTC.

The chain recombines TRBV28 with TRBJ2-1, with D perhaps matching TRBD2 (7 bases). The germline V gene has CDR1 MDHEN and CDR2 SYDVKM. The V end was cut by 9 bases, the J end by 7 bases, with 22 bases between. The CDR3 totals 15 residues. Written as DNA, the CDR3 is TGTGCCAGTATCCGGATCGGGGGGCTGGGGAATGAGCAGTTCTTC. This codes for CASIRIGGLGNEQFF.

This sequence joins TRBV28 and TRBJ1-4; 9 nucleotides line up with TRBD1. V trimming: 1 base; J trimming: 8 bases; junction bases outside the gene matches: 14. CDR1 is MDHEN and CDR2 is SYDVKM in the germline V gene. This CDR3 has 18 residues. CDR3 in amino acids: CASSLLFEGGQGNEKLFF. DNA of the CDR3: TGTGCCAGCAGTTTATTGTTCGAGGGGGGACAGGGTAACGAAAAACTGTTTTTT.

The rearrangement joins TRBV7-2 to TRBJ2-5; the D gene is possibly TRBD1 (6 bases). V dropped 5 bases and J dropped 3 bases, with 10 bases sitting between them. From germline, CDR1 is SGHTA and CDR2 FQGNSA. The CDR3 consists of 13 residues. The CDR3 nucleotides are TGTGCCAGCAGCCCGAACAGGGAAGAGACCCAGTACTTC. Translated: CASSPNREETQYF.

V is TRBV6-5 and J is TRBJ1-1; a possible D gene is TRBD1 (5 bases). Germline assignment: CDR1 MNHEY and CDR2 SVGAGI. The CDR3 is 14 residues long. V was shortened by 8 bases and J by 0 bases, with 13 bases between the two germline ends. CDR3 residues: CASAERGLNTEAFF. The CDR3, as DNA: TGTGCCAGCGCAGAACGGGGGTTGAACACTGAAGCTTTCTTT.

The gene calls are TRBV2 and TRBJ2-3; perhaps TRBD2 as D (7 bases). V dropped 9 bases and J dropped 2 bases, with 12 bases sitting between them. Germline V gene data show CDR1 as SNHLY and CDR2 as FYNNEI. The CDR3 consists of 13 residues. The CDR3 protein is CARGGLSTDTQYF. CDR3 coding DNA: TGTGCCAGGGGGGGGCTTTCCACAGATACGCAGTATTTT.

The rearrangement joins TRBV30 to TRBJ1-6, with 8 bases matching TRBD1. The CDR3 sequence is 15 residues long. V lost 5 bases, J lost 7 bases, and 10 bases stayed unmatched. Germline assignment: CDR1 GTSNPN and CDR2 SVGIG (reference sequence). The CDR3 nucleotides read TGTGCCTGGGAGAGGCTAGGACAGGGAAATTCACCCCTCCACTTT. It encodes CAWERLGQGNSPLHF.

V usage is TRBV7-2 and J usage is TRBJ1-6; D is perhaps TRBD1 (6 bases). The ends were cut back, 0 bases at V and 8 bases at J, with 11 bases in the middle. CDR1 is SGHTA, CDR2 FQGNSA, per germline. This CDR3 is 15 amino acids long. The CDR3 reads CASSLATGQYSPLHF. The CDR3 coding sequence is TGTGCCAGCAGCTTAGCGACTGGACAGTATTCACCCCTCCACTTT.

The rearrangement links TRBV12-3 or TRBV12-4 to TRBJ2-1; D is unresolved. V gave up 5 bases and J gave up 3 bases, with 5 bases separating them. CDR3 length: 12 residues. The CDR3 DNA follows: TGTGCCAGCAGTGTAAACTACAATGAGCAGTTCTTC. The encoded protein is CASSVNYNEQFF.

The chain combines TRBV2 with TRBJ2-1; 8 bases fit TRBD1. Germline V gene sequence: CDR1 SNHLY, CDR2 FYNNEI. Unmatched junction bases numbered 6, after V lost 6 bases and J lost 5 bases. The CDR3 covers 14 residues. CDR3 in amino acids: CASSGDRSNNEQFF. CDR3 in DNA: TGTGCCAGCAGCGGGGACAGGTCAAACAATGAGCAGTTCTTC.

This chain connects TRBV4-2 to TRBJ2-7, with 9 bases that match TRBD2. The CDR3 length is 16 residues. Looked up from germline, CDR1 is LGHNA and CDR2 is YNFKEQ. V trimming: 1 base; J trimming: 2 bases; junction bases outside the gene matches: 6. The CDR3 DNA is TGTGCCAGCAGCCAAGCCCTGGGCGGGGGGGCCTACGAGCAGTACTTC. It yields the protein CASSQALGGGAYEQYF.

V is TRBV2 and J is TRBJ1-4, with D perhaps TRBD1 (6 bases). Trimming stripped 6 bases from V and 0 bases from J, with 17 bases between. The CDR3 extends over 17 amino acids. Germline V lookup: CDR1 SNHLY, CDR2 FYNNEI. The DNA for the CDR3 is TGTGCCAGCAGAGACGGGACAAGACTTGCAACTAATGAAAAACTGTTTTTT. Translating gives CASRDGTRLATNEKLFF.

The chain combines TRBV2 with TRBJ1-1; 7 nucleotides match TRBD1. The germline V gene has CDR1 SNHLY and CDR2 FYNNEI. The J segment lost 0 bases and the V segment lost 6 bases, leaving 4 bases of the junction unmatched. The CDR3 length is 14 residues. The CDR3 DNA reads TGTGCCAGCAGGACGGGACAGATGAACACTGAAGCTTTCTTT. Translated: CASRTGQMNTEAFF.

This chain uses TRBV5-1 with TRBJ2-2; TRBD2 aligns across 8 bases. With V trimmed by 1 base and J by 0 bases, 2 bases remained unmatched. This CDR3 has 16 residues. In germline, CDR1 is SGHRS, CDR2 YFSETQ. The CDR3 reads CASSLWRGANTGELFF. DNA for the CDR3: TGCGCCAGCAGCTTGTGGCGGGGGGCGAACACCGGGGAGCTGTTTTTT.